The entry below gives a single TCR beta chain sequence along with its context. As yet, its antigen is unknown. This sample is drawn from a study of monozygotic twins with inflammatory bowel disease. Regarding the study as a whole: With inverse Simpson as the measure, TCRbeta diversity was lower in IBD patients than in healthy co-twins. Versus healthy twins, IBD patients showed fewer clonotypes shared with others, especially with disease activity.

Germline-derived CDR1 and CDR2 are SGHTA and FQGNSA. CDR3 length: 15 residues. From its re-call of the 5' RACE reads, TCRdb lists each CDR3 protein once, without DNA. The sample holds about 440,000 distinct CDR3 sequences. Specimen: blood. The receptor comes from a human donor with ulcerative colitis or Crohn's disease, or a healthy co-twin of an affected twin (not recorded which). The chain recombines TRBV7-2 with TRBJ2-2; TCRdb's assignment of TRBD2 cannot be checked, as there is no DNA. This chain's CDR3 is CASRAGGANTGELFF.